This T cell receptor (beta chain) stems from a study of T cells in Graves' hyperthyroidism and ophthalmopathy. Study at large: The initial diagnosis was the point when peripheral blood was collected, ahead of any treatment.

CDR1 is SNHLY and CDR2 is FYNNEI in the germline V gene. The CDR3 sequence is 14 residues long. The V and J ends lost 3 bases and 1 base respectively, with 9 bases between them. Hyperthyroidism in the patients, aged 18 to 65, was newly diagnosed and under 2 months in duration. Study outcomes and limitations: Ophthalmopathy, as predicted by the model, came a median 6.5 months after the prediction.

RNA transcripts provided the source from which TCR beta CDR3 regions were amplified. In the first-round RT-PCR of the TCR CDR3, the HTBI primer set was used. TCRdb processed the multiplex PCR reads anew with MiXCR; each CDR3 protein has one entry. The sample carries about 350,000 distinct CDR3 sequences, 14% recorded once. Many counts were recorded for this clonotype. The antigen is undetermined. This sequence joins TRBV2 and TRBJ2-5; D not certain. The clonotype comes from a woman in her 30s with Graves' hyperthyroidism. The sequencing input was blood. For the CDR3, the DNA is TGTGCCAGCAGTGAGTGGACGATCCAAGAGACCCAGTACTTC. Encoded protein: CASSEWTIQETQYF.